This is a list of T cell receptor beta chains from one sample in a study of T-cell reconstitution after alpha-beta-depleted transplantation in children. TCRdb fed the PCR reads into MiXCR, producing one record per CDR3 protein. The sample has approximately 980,000 distinct CDR3 sequences, roughly 29% seen once. This material consisted of PBMCs, mostly from graft donor cells, taken 360 days after TCRalphabeta/CD19-depleted stem cell transplant. These receptors all stem from a boy under two years old who had a stem cell transplant for SCID, so the T cells may come from the graft donor. Each CDR3 is given with its conserved first and last residue. A D gene is named only where the DNA matches it firmly. Not every row has a clone size; where given, it reads once, few, many or a size class.

J,V,D,size,DNA,CDR3
TRBJ2-1,TRBV4-1,TRBD2,few,TGCGCCAGCAGCCAAGATATGAGGACTAGACTCGACAATGAGCAGTTCTTC,CASSQDMRTRLDNEQFF
TRBJ2-3,TRBV4-2,TRBD2,few,TGTGCCAGCAGCCAAGTACAGAGCGGGGGGGCCCGCACAGATACGCAGTATTTT,CASSQVQSGGARTDTQYF
TRBJ2-3,TRBV2,TRBD2,many,TGTGCCAGCAGTGAAAAGGGCGGGGGAAGCACAGATACGCAGTATTTT,CASSEKGGGSTDTQYF
TRBJ2-7,TRBV6-5,TRBD1,-,TGTGCCAGCAGTTACTCGCCGGCGGACAGGGGAGGGTACGAGCAGTACTTC,CASSYSPADRGGYEQYF
TRBJ1-4,TRBV15,-,-,TGTGCCACCAGCAAGAGAGAGACCGCTGAAAAACTGTTTTTT,CATSKRETAEKLFF
TRBJ1-4,TRBV20-1,TRBD1,few,TGCAGTGCTGTACAGGGGGCGGTTGAAAAACTGTTTTTT,CSAVQGAVEKLFF
TRBJ2-7,TRBV28,TRBD1,few,TGTGCCAGCACCTTGGGACAGCCCCCCTACGAGCAGTACTTC,CASTLGQPPYEQYF
TRBJ2-1,TRBV24-1,-,few,TGTGCCACCAGTGATCCCGGGGAACTCTCCTACAATGAGCAGTTCTTC,CATSDPGELSYNEQFF
TRBJ2-1,TRBV4-1,TRBD2,once,TGCGCCAGCAGCCAACTGACTAGCGGGGGGTTGAACAATGAGCAGTTCTTC,CASSQLTSGGLNNEQFF
TRBJ1-4,TRBV20-1,TRBD1,-,TGCAGTGCTCCCTCGGGACAGGGGGCGAAAGAAAAACTGTTTTTT,CSAPSGQGAKEKLFF
TRBJ2-5,TRBV15,-,-,TGTGCCACCAGCAGCAGGGACACACGCCAAGAGACCCAGTACTTC,CATSSRDTRQETQYF
TRBJ2-1,TRBV20-1,-,-,TGCAGTGCTAGAAGCCAACGGGACATCCTCTACAATGAGCAGTTCTTC,CSARSQRDILYNEQFF
TRBJ2-5,TRBV15,-,few,TGTGCCACCAGCAGAGCTCGGATTCAAGAGACCCAGTACTTC,CATSRARIQETQYF
TRBJ1-2,TRBV5-6,-,-,TGTGCCAGCAGCTTCAACAGGGACGGCTACACCTTC,CASSFNRDGYTF
TRBJ2-5,TRBV10-2,-,-,TGCGCCAGCACCGAAGGGGGGACAGCCCAAGAGACCCAGTACTTC,CASTEGGTAQETQYF
TRBJ2-7,TRBV20-1,TRBD1,-,TGCAGTGCTCTAACAGGGGGCGTATACGAGCAGTACTTC,CSALTGGVYEQYF